The following is a T cell receptor beta chain sequence with its context. Its antigen is undetermined. This sample is part of a study of long-term antiretroviral therapy in people with HIV. Study-wide results and caveats: Repertoires from HIV showed CDR3 length ranges narrower than those of controls.

Runs used v3.0 of the immunoSEQ assay and were done at survey level. Sequencing was performed with immunoSEQ multiplex PCR; in TCRdb, only in-frame clones are kept and a portion is missing. The repertoire holds over 35,000 clones, with about 86% as singletons. CDR1 is KGHSH, CDR2 LQKENI, per germline. The CDR3 is 14 residues long. The V gene end was trimmed by 6 bases and the J gene end by 3 bases; junction bases not matched to a gene: 5. This clonotype was sampled from a woman under 30 with HIV. Material: unsorted PBMCs, obtained just before starting antiretroviral therapy. The chain combines TRBV18 with TRBJ2-7; 10 bases agree with TRBD1. CDR3 sequence reads: CASSETGGGYEQYF. CDR3 nucleotides: TGTGCCAGCTCTGAGACAGGGGGCGGCTACGAGCAGTACTTC.